These 10 T cell receptor beta chains originate from one sample sequenced in a study of blood T cells in healthy people across ages. Combining a sample-barcoded 5' primer with a J-beta primer mix, a second PCR ran for 7 to 11 cycles. TCRdb reanalysed the 5' RACE reads using MiXCR and keeps one entry per CDR3 protein. The table lists about 730,000 distinct CDR3 sequences, around 40% of them singletons. The sample consisted of blood. Source of these receptors: a woman aged 55 to 70 in good health.

The rearrangement uses TRBV3-1 and TRBJ2-7; TRBD1 might be the D (6 bases). Germline values: CDR1 LGHDT, CDR2 YNNKEL (reference sequence). CDR3 length equals 14 residues. Trimming cost V 2 bases and J 4 bases, with 12 bases left between them. CDR3 amino acids: CASSQTGTQYEQYF. CDR3 bases: TGTGCCAGCAGCCAAACCGGGACACAATACGAGCAGTACTTC.

There are a few counts of this clonotype. The chain has TRBV20-1 and TRBJ1-5; D is ambiguous. Germline-derived CDR1 and CDR2 are DFQATT and SNEGSKA (reference sequence). The CDR3 covers 14 residues. Between the trimmed V and J ends, which lost 2 bases and 3 bases, there was a span of 11 bases. DNA for the CDR3: TGCAGTGCTAGACCAGCCGGCTCCAATCAGCCCCAGCATTTT. It translates to CSARPAGSNQPQHF.

This clonotype was detected only a few times. The chain has TRBV20-1 and TRBJ2-1, with D perhaps matching TRBD1 (5 bases). The CDR3 has 14 residues. Germline lookup yields CDR1 DFQATT and CDR2 SNEGSKA (reference sequence). Between the trimmed V and J ends, which lost 0 bases and 4 bases, there was a span of 10 bases. DNA of the CDR3: TGCAGTGCTAGAGAGCAGGGAAGGTACAATGAGCAGTTCTTC. Translating it yields CSAREQGRYNEQFF.

V usage is TRBV9 and J usage is TRBJ1-2, with D perhaps TRBD1 (5 bases). CDR1 and CDR2 from the germline V gene are SGDLS and YYNGEE. V lost 1 base and J 5 bases, leaving 12 bases between the germline ends. This CDR3 has 14 residues. In DNA, the CDR3 is TGTGCCAGCAGCGTATCGAAGGGGCAGTATGGCTACACCTTC. Its protein is CASSVSKGQYGYTF. The whole variable domain, filled in from reference TRBV9 and TRBJ1-2, reads DSGVTQTPKHLITATGQRVTLRCSPRSGDLSVYWYQQSLDQGLQFLIQYYNGEERAKGNILERFSAQQFPDLHSELNLSSLELGDSALYFCASSVSKGQYGYTFGSGTRLTVV.

The chain combines TRBV7-3 with TRBJ2-4, with D possibly called TRBD1 or TRBD2 (6 bases each). The end of the DNA is better explained by TRBJ2-7, so the J call may be wrong. Germline V lookup: CDR1 SGHTA, CDR2 FQGTGA. The CDR3 is 15 amino acids. CDR3 bases: TGTGCCAGCAGCTTGAGGCAGGGGAGGAGAGACGAGCAGTACTTC. It yields the protein CASSLRQGRRDEQYF.

In its sample, this clonotype was seen a few times. V and J are TRBV20-1 and TRBJ1-4; TRBD1 matches at 12 bases. Germline V gene lookup returns CDR1 DFQATT and CDR2 SNEGSKA (reference sequence). V was pared by 6 bases and J by 4 bases, with 9 bases of the junction left unmatched. The CDR3 loop spans 16 amino acids. Here the CDR3 reads CSAEPGQGANNEKLFF. The CDR3 DNA is TGCAGTGCCGAACCGGGACAGGGGGCGAATAATGAAAAACTGTTTTTT.

The chain uses TRBV4-3 and TRBJ2-4; D is unclear. Matching the DNA end better, TRBJ2-7 makes the J call doubtful. The CDR3 is 15 residues long. The germline V gene encodes CDR1 LGHNA and CDR2 YSLEER. The CDR3 loop reads CASSQDSGRTYEQYF. CDR3 nucleotides: TGCGCCAGCAGCCAAGATTCTGGCAGAACCTACGAGCAGTACTTC.

Only a few counts were recorded for this clonotype. The genes are TRBV7-9 and TRBJ2-7; D is perhaps TRBD1 or TRBD2 (6 bases each). In germline, CDR1 is SEHNR, CDR2 FQNEAQ (reference sequence). Deletions cut 5 bases from V and 7 bases from J, with 21 bases between. The length of the CDR3 is 15 residues. The CDR3: CASSPRRGDSDEQYF. CDR3 DNA sequence: TGTGCCAGCAGCCCGAGGAGGGGGGATTCGGATGAGCAGTACTTC.

Ten or more counts support this clonotype. V is TRBV6-1 and J is TRBJ1-1; D might be TRBD1 (5 bases). The germline V and J ends were trimmed by 3 bases and 0 bases, with 5 bases remaining between them. The CDR3 is 13 residues long. Germline V gene data show CDR1 as MNHNS and CDR2 as SASEGT. CDR3 nucleotides: TGTGCCAGCAGTGACAGGGTGAACACTGAAGCTTTCTTT. Translated, it gives CASSDRVNTEAFF.

The count of this clonotype is one. The chain carries TRBV4-3 and TRBJ2-3, with D perhaps matching TRBD2 (5 bases). The CDR3 has 19 amino acids. Germline lookup yields CDR1 LGHNA and CDR2 YSLEER. Trimming cost V 0 bases and J 0 bases, with 19 bases left between them. Here the CDR3 reads CASSQEWPGLATSTDTQYF. The DNA of the CDR3 is TGCGCCAGCAGCCAAGAGTGGCCCGGGTTAGCGACTAGCACAGATACGCAGTATTTT.